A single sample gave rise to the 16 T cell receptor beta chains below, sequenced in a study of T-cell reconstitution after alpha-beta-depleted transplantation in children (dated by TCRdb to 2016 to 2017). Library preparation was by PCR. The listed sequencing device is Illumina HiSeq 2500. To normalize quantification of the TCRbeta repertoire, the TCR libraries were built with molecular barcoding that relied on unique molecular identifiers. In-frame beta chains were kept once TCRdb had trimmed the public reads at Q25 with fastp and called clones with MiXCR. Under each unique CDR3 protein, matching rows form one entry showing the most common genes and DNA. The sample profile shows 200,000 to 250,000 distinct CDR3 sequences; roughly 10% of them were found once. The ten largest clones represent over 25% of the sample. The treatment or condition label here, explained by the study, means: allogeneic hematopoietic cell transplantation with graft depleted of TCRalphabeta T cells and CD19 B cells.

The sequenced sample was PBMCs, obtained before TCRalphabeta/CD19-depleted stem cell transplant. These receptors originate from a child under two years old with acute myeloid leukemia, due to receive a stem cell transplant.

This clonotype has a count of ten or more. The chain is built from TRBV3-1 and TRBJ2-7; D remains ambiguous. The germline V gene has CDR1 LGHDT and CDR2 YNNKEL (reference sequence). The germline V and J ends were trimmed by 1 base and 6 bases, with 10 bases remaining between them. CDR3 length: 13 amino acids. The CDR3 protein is CASSQGSMGEQYF. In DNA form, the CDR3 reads TGTGCCAGCAGCCAAGGGTCTATGGGCGAGCAGTACTTC.

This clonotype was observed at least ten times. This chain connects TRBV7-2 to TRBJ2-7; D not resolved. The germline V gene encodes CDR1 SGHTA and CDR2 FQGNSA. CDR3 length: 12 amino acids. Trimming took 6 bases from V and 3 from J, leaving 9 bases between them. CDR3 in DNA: TGTGCCAGCAGTTTCATTGACTACGAGCAGTACTTC. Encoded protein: CASSFIDYEQYF.

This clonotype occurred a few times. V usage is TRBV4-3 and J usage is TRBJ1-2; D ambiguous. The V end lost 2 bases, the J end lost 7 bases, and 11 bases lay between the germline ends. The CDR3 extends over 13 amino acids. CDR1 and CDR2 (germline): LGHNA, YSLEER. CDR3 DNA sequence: TGCGCCAGCAGCCAATCCCTATCAGGTGGCTACACCTTC. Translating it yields CASSQSLSGGYTF.

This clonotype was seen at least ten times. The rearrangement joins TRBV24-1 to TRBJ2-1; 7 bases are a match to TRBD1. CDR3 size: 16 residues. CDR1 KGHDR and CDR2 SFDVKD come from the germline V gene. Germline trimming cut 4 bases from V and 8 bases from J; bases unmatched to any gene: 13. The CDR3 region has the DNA TGTGCCACCAGTGACTCTAGAGACAGGGCGCGGGATGAGCAGTTCTTC. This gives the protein CATSDSRDRARDEQFF.

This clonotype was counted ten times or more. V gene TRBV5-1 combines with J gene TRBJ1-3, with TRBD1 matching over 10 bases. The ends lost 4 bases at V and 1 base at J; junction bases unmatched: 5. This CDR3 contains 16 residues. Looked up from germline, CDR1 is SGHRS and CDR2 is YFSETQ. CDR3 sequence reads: CASSLRQGASGNTIYF. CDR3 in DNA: TGCGCCAGCAGCCTCCGACAGGGGGCATCTGGAAACACCATATATTTT.

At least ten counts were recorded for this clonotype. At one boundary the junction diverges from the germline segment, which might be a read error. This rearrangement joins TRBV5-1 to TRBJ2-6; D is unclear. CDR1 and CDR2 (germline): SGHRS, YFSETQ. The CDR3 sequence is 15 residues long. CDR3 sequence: CASSLQGSGANVLTF. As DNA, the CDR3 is TGTGCCAGCAGCTTACAAGGGTCTGGGGCCAACGTCCTGACTTTC.

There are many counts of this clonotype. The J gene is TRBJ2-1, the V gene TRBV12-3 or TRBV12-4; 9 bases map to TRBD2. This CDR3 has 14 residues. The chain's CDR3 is CASGRLAEYNEQFF. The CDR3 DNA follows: TGTGCTTCGGGCAGACTAGCGGAGTACAATGAGCAGTTCTTC.

CDR3 in DNA: TGTGCCAGCAGTGGGTACCGGGACAGCTACTATGGCTACACCTTC. It encodes CASSGYRDSYYGYTF. V gene TRBV6-1 combines with J gene TRBJ1-2; 7 positions agree with TRBD1. The ends lost 4 bases at V and 3 bases at J; junction bases unmatched: 8. There are 15 residues in the CDR3. Germline V gene lookup returns CDR1 MNHNS and CDR2 SASEGT.

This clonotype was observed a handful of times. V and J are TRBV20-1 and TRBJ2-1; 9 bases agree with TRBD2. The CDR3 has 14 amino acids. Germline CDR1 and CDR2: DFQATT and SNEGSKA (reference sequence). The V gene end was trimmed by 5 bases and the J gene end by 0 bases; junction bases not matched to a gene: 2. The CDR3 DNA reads TGCAGTGCTCCTAGCGGGGTCTCCTACAATGAGCAGTTCTTC. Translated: CSAPSGVSYNEQFF.

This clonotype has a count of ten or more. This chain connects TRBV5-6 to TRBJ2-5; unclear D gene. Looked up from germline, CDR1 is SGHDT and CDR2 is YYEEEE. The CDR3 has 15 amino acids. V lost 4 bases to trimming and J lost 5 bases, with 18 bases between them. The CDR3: CASSPGWGTSETQYF. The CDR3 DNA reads TGTGCCAGCAGCCCCGGATGGGGTACAAGCGAGACCCAGTACTTC.

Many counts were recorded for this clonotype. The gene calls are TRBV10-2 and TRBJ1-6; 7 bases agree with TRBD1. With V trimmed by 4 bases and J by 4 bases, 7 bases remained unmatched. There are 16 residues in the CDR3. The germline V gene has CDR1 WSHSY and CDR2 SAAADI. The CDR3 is CASSVTGPFYNSPLHF. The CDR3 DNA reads TGCGCCAGCAGTGTGACAGGGCCGTTTTATAATTCACCCCTCCACTTT.

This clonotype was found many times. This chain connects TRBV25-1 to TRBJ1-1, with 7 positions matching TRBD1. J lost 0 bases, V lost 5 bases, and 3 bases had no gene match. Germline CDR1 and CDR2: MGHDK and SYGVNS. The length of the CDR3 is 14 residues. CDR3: CASSLGQVNTEAFF. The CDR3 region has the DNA TGTGCCAGCAGTCTAGGACAGGTGAACACTGAAGCTTTCTTT.

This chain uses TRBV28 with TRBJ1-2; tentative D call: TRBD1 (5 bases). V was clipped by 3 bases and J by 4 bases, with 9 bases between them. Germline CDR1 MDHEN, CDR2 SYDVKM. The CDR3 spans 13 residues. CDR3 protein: CASSFTGSYGYTF. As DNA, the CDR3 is TGTGCCAGCAGTTTCACAGGAAGCTATGGCTACACCTTC.

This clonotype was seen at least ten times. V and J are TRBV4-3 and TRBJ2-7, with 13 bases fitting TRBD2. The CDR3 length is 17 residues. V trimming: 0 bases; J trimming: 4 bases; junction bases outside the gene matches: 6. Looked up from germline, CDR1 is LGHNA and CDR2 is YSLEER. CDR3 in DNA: TGCGCCAGCAGCCAAGATAGAGGACTAGCGGGAGTTTACGAGCAGTACTTC. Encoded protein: CASSQDRGLAGVYEQYF.

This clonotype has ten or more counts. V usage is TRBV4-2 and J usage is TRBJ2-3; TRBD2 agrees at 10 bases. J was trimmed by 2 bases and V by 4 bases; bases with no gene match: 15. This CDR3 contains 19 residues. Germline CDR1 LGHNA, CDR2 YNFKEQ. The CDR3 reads CASSPLSGRALLFTDTQYF. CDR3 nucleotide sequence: TGTGCCAGCAGCCCCTTAAGCGGGAGGGCCCTACTATTCACAGATACGCAGTATTTT.

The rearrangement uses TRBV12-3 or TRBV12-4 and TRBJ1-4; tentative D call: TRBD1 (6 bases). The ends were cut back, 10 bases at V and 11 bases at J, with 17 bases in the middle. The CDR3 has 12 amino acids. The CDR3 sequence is CATRRGGRKLFF. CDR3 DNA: TGTGCCACCCGTAGGGGGGGGCGGAAACTGTTTTTT.